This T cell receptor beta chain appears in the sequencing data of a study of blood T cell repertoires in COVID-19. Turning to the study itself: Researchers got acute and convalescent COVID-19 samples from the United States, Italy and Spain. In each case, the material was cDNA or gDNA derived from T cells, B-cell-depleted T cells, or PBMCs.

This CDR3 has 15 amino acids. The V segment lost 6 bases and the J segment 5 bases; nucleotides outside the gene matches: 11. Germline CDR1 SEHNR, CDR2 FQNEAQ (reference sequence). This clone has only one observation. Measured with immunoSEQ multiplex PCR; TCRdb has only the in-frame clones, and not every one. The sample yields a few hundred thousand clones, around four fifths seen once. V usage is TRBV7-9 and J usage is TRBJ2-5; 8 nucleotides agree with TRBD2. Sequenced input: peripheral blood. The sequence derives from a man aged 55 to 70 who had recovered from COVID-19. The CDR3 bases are TGTGCCAGCAGTATCGGACTAGCTATGGGGGAGACCCAGTACTTC. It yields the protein CASSIGLAMGETQYF.